The 21 T cell receptor beta chains below come from one sample, sequenced in a study of long-term antiretroviral therapy in people with HIV. At the survey level, the v3.0 immunoSEQ assay was run. Libraries were prepared by immunoSEQ multiplex PCR; TCRdb keeps only in-frame clonotypes and omits some of them. This table holds about 23,000 clones, 70% to 90% found once. Sequenced here: unsorted PBMCs, sampled 0.6 years after starting antiretroviral therapy. The receptors derive from a man between 60 and 70 years old with HIV.

The V and J genes are TRBV5-6 and TRBJ2-7, with D perhaps matching TRBD2 (5 bases). CDR3 length: 14 amino acids. The V end was cut by 5 bases, the J end by 2 bases, with 14 bases between. Germline assignment: CDR1 SGHDT and CDR2 YYEEEE. The CDR3 DNA is TGTGCCAGCAGGATTGAGGGCACCACCTACGAGCAGTACTTC. Translation gives CASRIEGTTYEQYF.

This clone came up once. This sequence joins TRBV5-5 and TRBJ2-3; TRBD1 might be the D (5 bases). The CDR3 extends over 13 amino acids. From germline, CDR1 is SGHKS and CDR2 YYEKEE (reference sequence). V lost 4 bases, J lost 5 bases, and 11 bases lay in between. In nucleotides, the CDR3 is TGTGCCAGCAGCCAATTAGGGGAAGATACGCAGTATTTT. Translation: CASSQLGEDTQYF.

Concerning this clone itself: This likely traces to a read error, being one base from a far larger clone. The chain uses TRBV5-1 and TRBJ1-5; perhaps TRBD1 as D (6 bases). The germline V gene encodes CDR1 SGHRS and CDR2 YFSETQ. The CDR3 sequence is 15 residues long. Trimming pared 2 bases from V and 6 bases from J, leaving 15 bases between. The CDR3 loop reads CASSFTARGGQPQHF. CDR3 DNA: TGCGCCAGCAGCTTTACGGCCAGGGGTGGTCAGCCCCAGCATTTT.

This chain links TRBV9 with TRBJ1-4, with D tentatively TRBD1 (5 bases). Trimming removed 4 bases at V and 5 bases at J, with 15 bases between. Germline V CDR1 and CDR2: SGDLS, YYNGEE. The CDR3 is 15 residues long. CDR3 DNA sequence: TGTGCCAGCAGCCCAAGGACGGGGCGAAATGAAAAACTGTTTTTT. It is translated as CASSPRTGRNEKLFF.

The chain recombines TRBV5-4 with TRBJ1-6; D is perhaps TRBD1 (5 bases). The CDR3 runs 14 residues. The V gene lost 2 bases and the J gene lost 9 bases, with 12 bases spanning the gap. Germline V CDR1 and CDR2: SGHNT, YYREEE (reference sequence). CDR3 nucleotides: TGTGCCAGCAGCTTACGAGCAGGGATTTCACCCCTCCACTTT. As protein: CASSLRAGISPLHF.

The chain recombines TRBV19 with TRBJ1-1; 12 bases line up with TRBD1. This CDR3 spans 15 amino acids. After removal of 4 bases from V and 5 bases from J, the junction contained 5 bases not matched to a gene. The germline gives CDR1 LNHDA, CDR2 SQIVND (reference sequence). The CDR3 DNA reads as TGTGCCAGTAGTAGGGACAGGGGGCCGTTAACTGAAGCTTTCTTT. Translating gives CASSRDRGPLTEAFF. Variable domain in full (rest from reference TRBV19 and TRBJ1-1): DGGITQSPKYLFRKEGQNVTLSCEQNLNHDAMYWYRQDPGQGLRLIYYSQIVNDFQKGDIAEGYSVSREKKESFPLTVTSAQKNPTAFYLCASSRDRGPLTEAFFGQGTRLTVV.

V is TRBV5-5 and J is TRBJ1-2, with D unclear. Trimming removed 5 bases at V and 7 bases at J, with 15 bases between. Per germline, CDR1 SGHKS and CDR2 YYEKEE (reference sequence). This CDR3 is 13 amino acids long. The CDR3 DNA reads as TGTGCCAGCAGTTACTTACCCGGCAGTGGCTACACCTTC. The encoded protein is CASSYLPGSGYTF. Full variable domain (rest looked up from reference TRBV5-5 and TRBJ1-2): DAGVTQSPTHLIKTRGQQVTLRCSPISGHKSVSWYQQVLGQGPQFIFQYYEKEERGRGNFPDRFSARQFPNYSSELNVNALLLGDSALYLCASSYLPGSGYTFGSGTRLTVV.

The J gene is TRBJ1-2, the V gene TRBV7-3; 8 nucleotides agree with TRBD1. The CDR3 is made up of 16 amino acids. V was pared by 0 bases and J by 2 bases, with 5 bases of the junction left unmatched. CDR1 is SGHTA, CDR2 FQGTGA, per germline. The DNA of the CDR3 is TGTGCCAGCAGCTTAACGAGGGACAGGTCAAACTATGGCTACACCTTC. Translated, it gives CASSLTRDRSNYGYTF.

The gene calls are TRBV7-3 and TRBJ2-1, with 14 nucleotides matching TRBD2. The V segment lost 5 bases and the J segment 10 bases; nucleotides outside the gene matches: 7. The CDR3 consists of 15 residues. CDR1 SGHTA and CDR2 FQGTGA come from the germline V gene. The CDR3 DNA sequence: TGTGCCAGCAGCCCTCGACTAGCGGGGGGGGAGGAGCAGTTCTTC. Its protein is CASSPRLAGGEEQFF.

The rearrangement links TRBV11-2 to TRBJ2-7, with 8 positions matching TRBD2. Germline CDR1 reads SGHAT; CDR2 reads FQNNGV. This CDR3 spans 15 amino acids. The V and J ends lost 1 base and 3 bases, in that order; junction bases with no gene match: 5. This chain's CDR3 is CASSLATSAIYEQYF. In nucleotides, the CDR3 is TGTGCCAGCAGCTTAGCGACTAGCGCGATCTACGAGCAGTACTTC.

This chain connects TRBV6-5 to TRBJ2-1; either TRBD1 or TRBD2 may supply D (5 bases each). V was clipped by 8 bases and J by 3 bases, with 17 bases between them. The CDR3 covers 15 residues. Germline lookup yields CDR1 MNHEY and CDR2 SVGAGI. The CDR3 sequence: CASFQRGIGYNEQFF. In DNA form, the CDR3 reads TGTGCCAGCTTTCAGAGGGGCATTGGCTACAATGAGCAGTTCTTC.

The chain is built from TRBV6-5 and TRBJ2-5, with TRBD1 matching 9 bases. Germline V gene lookup returns CDR1 MNHEY and CDR2 SVGAGI. With V trimmed by 0 bases and J by 4 bases, 0 bases remained unmatched. CDR3 length equals 14 residues. The CDR3 DNA reads TGTGCCAGCAGTTACTCGGGACAGGGAGAGACCCAGTACTTC. Amino acid sequence: CASSYSGQGETQYF.

The chain has TRBV4-1 and TRBJ1-5; the D is unclear. Germline V CDR1 and CDR2: MGHRA, YSYEKL. With 0 bases removed from V and 5 bases from J, the gap between germline ends came to 11 bases. The CDR3 runs 15 residues. The CDR3 loop reads CASSQDPHLDQPQHF. In nucleotides, the CDR3 is TGCGCCAGCAGCCAAGATCCCCACCTCGATCAGCCCCAGCATTTT.

This clone rates as medium-sized. V is TRBV7-3 and J is TRBJ2-1; 11 positions agree with TRBD2. The germline CDR1 and CDR2 sequences are SGHTA and FQGTGA. The CDR3 extends over 15 amino acids. V lost 2 bases, J lost 7 bases, and 4 bases stayed unmatched. The CDR3 bases are TGTGCCAGCAGCTTAGTACTAGCGGGAGAGAATGAGCAGTTCTTC. Encoded protein: CASSLVLAGENEQFF.

This chain uses TRBV7-9 with TRBJ2-1, with a weak D call TRBD1 (6 bases). Germline V gives CDR1 SEHNR, CDR2 FQNEAQ (reference sequence). V was shortened by 4 bases and J by 4 bases, with 14 bases between the two germline ends. The CDR3 runs to 15 residues. The CDR3 here is CASSSIQGSYNEQFF. CDR3 coding DNA: TGTGCCAGCAGCTCAATACAGGGATCTTACAATGAGCAGTTCTTC.

This chain connects TRBV4-3 to TRBJ1-5; 7 bases agree with TRBD1. Per germline, CDR1 LGHNA and CDR2 YSLEER. V shed 1 base, J shed 7 bases, and the junction held 1 base outside the gene matches. The length of the CDR3 is 13 residues. The CDR3 protein is CASSQAQGQPQHF. The CDR3 DNA is TGCGCCAGCAGCCAAGCACAGGGGCAGCCCCAGCATTTT.

This sequence joins TRBV7-9 and TRBJ2-3; D gene ambiguous. The CDR3 consists of 12 residues. V was clipped by 5 bases and J by 7 bases, with 10 bases between them. Germline V gives CDR1 SEHNR, CDR2 FQNEAQ (reference sequence). The CDR3 protein is CASSAKLYTQYF. CDR3 DNA sequence: TGTGCCAGCAGCGCCAAGTTGTATACGCAGTATTTT.

V gene TRBV6-5 combines with J gene TRBJ2-3, with D perhaps TRBD2 (5 bases). The CDR3 loop spans 15 amino acids. The germline V and J ends were trimmed by 8 bases and 14 bases, with 29 bases remaining between them. Germline V gene lookup returns CDR1 MNHEY and CDR2 SVGAGI. The CDR3 DNA follows: TGTGCCAGCGGCGATGACTTGGGGAGATACGTTCTTTGGTATTTT. Translation: CASGDDLGRYVLWYF.

The chain links TRBV5-4 to TRBJ1-5; possibly TRBD1 for D (6 bases). V shed 4 bases and J shed 4 bases, with 12 bases lying between them. The CDR3 runs to 14 residues. Germline CDR1 SGHNT, CDR2 YYREEE (reference sequence). The CDR3 sequence: CASSRGGNNQPQHF. The CDR3 DNA sequence: TGTGCCAGCAGCAGAGGGGGAAATAATCAGCCCCAGCATTTT.

The V call is TRBV6-6, the J call TRBJ2-3; D ambiguous. This CDR3 spans 13 amino acids. The V and J ends lost 2 bases and 3 bases respectively, with 6 bases between them. The germline CDR1 and CDR2 sequences are MNHNY and SVGAGI (reference sequence). The CDR3 is CASSYMATDTQYF. As DNA, the CDR3 is TGTGCCAGCAGTTACATGGCAACAGATACGCAGTATTTT.

V gene TRBV30 combines with J gene TRBJ1-4; D unresolved. V was shortened by 4 bases and J by 0 bases, with 18 bases between the two germline ends. Germline lookup yields CDR1 GTSNPN and CDR2 SVGIG (reference sequence). The CDR3 sequence is 17 residues long. The CDR3 reads CAWTPQDYLATNEKLFF. In nucleotides, the CDR3 is TGTGCCTGGACGCCGCAGGATTATCTCGCAACTAATGAAAAACTGTTTTTT.